This entry lists 19 T cell receptor beta chains sequenced from one sample in a study of blood T cell repertoires in COVID-19. Assay: immunoSEQ multiplex PCR; the TCRdb copy retains only in-frame clones and omits some. Of approximately 300,000 clones listed, around 86% are singletons. The sample was PBMCs or T cells enriched from blood (not recorded which). These TCRs come from a woman aged 18-29 years who had recovered from COVID-19.

The rearrangement links TRBV4-1 to TRBJ1-5, with TRBD1 matching 9 bases. The CDR3 is 16 amino acids. Germline V gene sequence: CDR1 MGHRA, CDR2 YSYEKL. V was clipped by 4 bases and J by 3 bases; unmatched bases: 7. This CDR3 is CASSPGRDRANQPQHF. CDR3 nucleotide sequence: TGCGCCAGCAGCCCTGGACGGGACAGGGCCAATCAGCCCCAGCATTTT.

This CDR3 reads CASSPTRESPLHF. The CDR3 DNA sequence: TGTGCCAGCAGTCCTACCAGGGAATCACCCCTCCACTTT. J is TRBJ1-6 and V is TRBV27, with a weak D call TRBD1 (5 bases). The CDR3 runs 13 residues. V lost 5 bases and J lost 10, with 12 bases in between. Germline assignment: CDR1 MNHEY and CDR2 SMNVEV (reference sequence).

The chain joins TRBV24-1 to TRBJ1-4, with TRBD1 matching 10 bases. The CDR3 is 17 amino acids. V was pared by 0 bases and J by 7 bases, with 7 bases of the junction left unmatched. Germline loops: CDR1 KGHDR, CDR2 SFDVKD. The CDR3 region is CATSDLPDRGRFEKLFF. The CDR3 DNA reads as TGTGCCACCAGTGATTTGCCCGACAGGGGGCGGTTTGAAAAACTGTTTTTT.

The V call is TRBV10-1, the J call TRBJ2-2; D possibly corresponds to TRBD2 (6 bases). Germline V gene sequence: CDR1 WNHNN, CDR2 SYGVQD (reference sequence). The CDR3 is 16 residues long. V lost 3 bases and J lost 5, with 16 bases in between. The CDR3 region has the DNA TGCGCCAGCAGTGACAGCGGGCGCCAGGGTACCGGGGAGCTGTTTTTT. As protein: CASSDSGRQGTGELFF.

The V call is TRBV19, the J call TRBJ1-2; TRBD1 might be the D (6 bases). The germline CDR1 and CDR2 sequences are LNHDA and SQIVND (reference sequence). V dropped 6 bases and J dropped 2 bases, with 10 bases sitting between them. The CDR3 totals 13 residues. Here the CDR3 DNA reads TGTGCCAGTAGGGATGGGGGCAACTATGGCTACACCTTC. Translating gives CASRDGGNYGYTF. Together with reference TRBV19 and TRBJ1-2, the CDR3 gives the full variable domain: DGGITQSPKYLFRKEGQNVTLSCEQNLNHDAMYWYRQDPGQGLRLIYYSQIVNDFQKGDIAEGYSVSREKKESFPLTVTSAQKNPTAFYLCASRDGGNYGYTFGSGTRLTVV.

This clone was observed once. The chain employs TRBV30 and TRBJ2-2; 7 bases are shared with TRBD2. Germline V gene data show CDR1 as GTSNPN and CDR2 as SVGIG (reference sequence). The CDR3 runs to 14 residues. V was pared by 2 bases and J by 5 bases, with 5 bases of the junction left unmatched. CDR3: CAWSSSGDTGELFF. The CDR3 bases are TGTGCCTGGAGTTCGAGCGGGGATACCGGGGAGCTGTTTTTT.

This clone appeared a few times. This chain joins TRBV7-2 and TRBJ2-1, with TRBD2 matching over 12 bases. The germline V gene encodes CDR1 SGHTA and CDR2 FQGNSA. This CDR3 contains 15 residues. V gave up 4 bases and J gave up 5 bases; unmatched junction bases: 3. The CDR3 DNA reads TGTGCCAGCAGCTCTCTAGCGGGGGGGCACAATGAGCAGTTCTTC. It specifies CASSSLAGGHNEQFF.

This chain joins TRBV5-8 and TRBJ2-7; 11 positions match TRBD2. In germline, CDR1 is SGHTS, CDR2 YDEGEE. J lost 7 bases, V lost 0 bases, and 3 bases had no gene match. The CDR3 sequence is 14 residues long. CDR3 bases: TGTGCCAGCAGCTTGGAGGGACTAGCGGAAGAGCAGTACTTC. Amino acids: CASSLEGLAEEQYF.

The chain is built from TRBV7-9 and TRBJ1-1, with 8 bases that match TRBD1. V dropped 6 bases and J dropped 2; count of bases not matched to a gene: 5. This CDR3 spans 14 amino acids. Germline loops: CDR1 SEHNR, CDR2 FQNEAQ (reference sequence). The CDR3 region is CASSPQGANTEAFF. In DNA form, the CDR3 reads TGTGCCAGCAGTCCCCAGGGGGCTAACACTGAAGCTTTCTTT. The full variable domain, rest sourced from reference TRBV7-9 and TRBJ1-1, is DTGVSQNPRHKITKRGQNVTFRCDPISEHNRLYWYRQTLGQGPEFLTYFQNEAQLEKSRLLSDRFSAERPKGSFSTLEIQRTEQGDSAMYLCASSPQGANTEAFFGQGTRLTVV.

DNA of the CDR3: TGCGCCAGCAGCCGTGGCAGGGACAATGAGCAGTTCTTC. Its translation is CASSRGRDNEQFF. J is TRBJ2-1 and V is TRBV5-1; TRBD1 might be the D (5 bases). Germline CDR1 and CDR2: SGHRS and YFSETQ. The CDR3 contains 13 residues. V lost 4 bases and J lost 5, with 10 bases in between.

The genes are TRBV14 and TRBJ1-1; 8 bases line up with TRBD1. The CDR3 consists of 15 residues. Germline trimming cut 4 bases from V and 3 bases from J; bases unmatched to any gene: 7. Germline V lookup: CDR1 SGHDN, CDR2 FVKESK. CDR3 DNA sequence: TGTGCCAGCAGCCTGTTGACAGGGGCCGACACTGAAGCTTTCTTT. It yields the protein CASSLLTGADTEAFF.

The chain carries TRBV3-1 (or the pseudogene TRBV3-2) and TRBJ2-5; 7 bases map to TRBD2. The V segment lost 1 base and the J segment 5 bases; nucleotides outside the gene matches: 1. CDR3 length: 13 amino acids. Germline V CDR1 and CDR2: LGHDT, YNNKEL (reference sequence). CDR3 protein: CASSQGRGETQYF. CDR3 coding DNA: TGTGCCAGCAGCCAAGGGCGGGGGGAGACCCAGTACTTC.

This chain joins TRBV6-5 and TRBJ1-4, with a tentative D call TRBD1 (6 bases). This CDR3 region has 14 residues. Looked up from germline, CDR1 is MNHEY and CDR2 is SVGAGI. V was shortened by 4 bases and J by 5 bases, with 11 bases between the two germline ends. DNA of the CDR3: TGTGCCAGCAGTTTGGAGGGGGGGAATGAAAAACTGTTTTTT. Protein sequence: CASSLEGGNEKLFF.

This sequence joins TRBV18 and TRBJ2-2; weak D call: TRBD1 (6 bases). The CDR3 has 11 residues. Trimming left V 6 bases short and J 8 bases short, with 7 bases between. CDR1 and CDR2 from the germline V gene are KGHSH and LQKENI. The CDR3 sequence is CASSGTGELFF. CDR3 nucleotide sequence: TGTGCCAGCTCGGGGACAGGGGAGCTGTTTTTT.

The rearrangement joins TRBV7-9 to TRBJ1-5, with D perhaps matching TRBD1 (5 bases). Trimming removed 1 base from V and 4 bases from J, with 8 bases in between. The CDR3 sequence is 14 residues long. Germline CDR1 and CDR2: SEHNR and FQNEAQ (reference sequence). The CDR3, as DNA: TGTGCCAGCAGCTTAGGGGGCGCAAATCAGCCCCAGCATTTT. This gives the protein CASSLGGANQPQHF.

This clone appeared a single time. The chain joins TRBV2 to TRBJ1-3, with a weak D call TRBD1 (5 bases). V lost 6 bases to trimming and J lost 1 base, with 16 bases between them. This CDR3 contains 16 residues. Germline assignment: CDR1 SNHLY and CDR2 FYNNEI. DNA of the CDR3: TGTGCCAGCAGCGACCGCCACCAGGGATCTGGAAACACCATATATTTT. Translation gives CASSDRHQGSGNTIYF.

The J gene is TRBJ2-1, the V gene TRBV30, with 13 nucleotides matching TRBD2. Losses at the gene ends were 0 bases for V and 7 bases for J; bases not matched to a gene: 9. Germline CDR1 GTSNPN, CDR2 SVGIG (reference sequence). The CDR3 loop spans 17 amino acids. CDR3 DNA sequence: TGTGCCTGGAGTGTATCCGCCGGGACTAGCGGGATGAATGAGCAGTTCTTC. It encodes CAWSVSAGTSGMNEQFF.

The chain recombines TRBV11-2 with TRBJ2-7, with 10 bases identical to TRBD2. Germline assignment: CDR1 SGHAT and CDR2 FQNNGV. V lost 2 bases to trimming and J lost 2 bases; unmatched junction nucleotides: 6. This CDR3 spans 16 amino acids. CDR3 coding DNA: TGTGCCAGCAGCTTATCTCTAGCGGGAGTTCCCTACGAGCAGTACTTC. Protein product: CASSLSLAGVPYEQYF.

The chain employs TRBV7-2 and TRBJ2-2; possible D gene TRBD1, 5 bases. The V end was cut by 1 base, the J end by 4 bases, with 22 bases between. The CDR3 is 19 residues long. CDR1 SGHTA and CDR2 FQGNSA come from the germline V gene. CDR3 loop: CASSLDSLGREKLTGELFF. The CDR3 coding sequence is TGTGCCAGCAGCTTAGATTCCCTCGGCAGGGAAAAACTCACCGGGGAGCTGTTTTTT.